Each of the 13 T cell receptor beta chains below was sequenced from the same sample in a study of regulatory T cells in long-lasting Graves disease. Combining iRepertoire HTBI primers with Arm-PCR of CDR3 regions, the authors built TCR beta libraries. TCRdb re-analysed the multiplex PCR reads in MiXCR, keeping a single row per CDR3 protein. In the table there are over 400,000 distinct CDR3 sequences, approximately 14% of which are singletons. This sample's time point: newly diagnosed GD, antithyroid drugs for less than 3 months. PBMC-extracted RNA yielded the TCR library. This sample also appeared in a second study, on T cells in Graves' hyperthyroidism and ophthalmopathy.

The sequencing here drew on peripheral blood mononuclear cells (PBMCs), taken at new diagnosis, from a patient treated with antithyroid drugs. The source of these receptors is a woman aged 50 to 60 with Graves disease.

This clonotype was counted between two and nine times. An end of the junction does not agree with germline; a read error may underlie this. The rearrangement uses TRBV29-1 and TRBJ1-1; TRBD1 aligns across 7 bases. The V gene's germline CDR1 is SQVTM and CDR2 ANQGSEA. The CDR3 spans 13 residues. CDR3 sequence: CSVGRGMNTETFF. CDR3 DNA: TGCAGCGTTGGCAGGGGGATGAACACTGAAACTTTCTTT.

This sequence joins TRBV20-1 and TRBJ2-1, with D maybe TRBD1 (6 bases). The CDR3 extends over 13 amino acids. The germline V and J ends were trimmed by 6 bases and 2 bases, with 11 bases remaining between them. Germline V CDR1 and CDR2: DFQATT, SNEGSKA (reference sequence). CDR3 coding DNA: TGCAGTGCCTGGGACATCCCCTACAATGAGCAGTTCTTC. As protein: CSAWDIPYNEQFF.

Note on this clonotype: A clone one base away is much larger, so this may be a read error. The J gene is TRBJ2-3, the V gene TRBV6-2 or TRBV6-3, with a possible D match to TRBD1 (5 bases). CDR1 and CDR2 from the germline V gene are MNHEY and SVGEGT. V was cut by 6 bases and J by 6 bases, with 10 bases left in between. The CDR3 length is 12 residues. The CDR3 region has the DNA TGTGCCAGCAGAGGGGCGGTGGATACGCAGTATTTT. It codes for CASRGAVDTQYF.

At least ten counts were recorded for this clonotype. The rearrangement uses TRBV7-8 and TRBJ2-5; no firm D call. The germline gives CDR1 SGHVS, CDR2 FQNEAQ. V lost 5 bases and J 5 bases, leaving 21 bases between the germline ends. The CDR3 consists of 16 residues. CDR3 nucleotides: TGTGCCAGCAGCCCCGGGCGAGCAGGCTGGGGTGAGACCCAGTACTTC. This encodes CASSPGRAGWGETQYF.

V gene TRBV6-5 combines with J gene TRBJ2-6, with unresolved D. Per germline, CDR1 MNHEY and CDR2 SVGAGI. V gave up 0 bases and J gave up 0 bases, with 6 bases separating them. This CDR3 has 16 amino acids. CDR3 residues: CASSYSIDSGANVLTF. The CDR3 nucleotides are TGTGCCAGCAGTTACTCGATTGACTCTGGGGCCAACGTCCTGACTTTC.

This clonotype was counted ten times or more. This chain uses TRBV5-1 with TRBJ2-5, with 10 bases lining up with TRBD2. This CDR3 has 16 residues. Germline V CDR1 and CDR2: SGHRS, YFSETQ. Trimming cost V 3 bases and J 2 bases; bases outside gene matches: 7. This chain's CDR3 is CASSSVAGGGQETQYF. The CDR3 nucleotides are TGCGCCAGCAGCTCGGTAGCGGGAGGAGGACAAGAGACCCAGTACTTC.

Many counts were recorded for this clonotype. This chain connects TRBV7-9 to TRBJ2-5, with D perhaps matching TRBD1 (8 bases). Trimming took off 4 bases at V and 4 bases at J, with 13 bases between the two ends. CDR1 and CDR2 (germline): SEHNR, FQNEAQ (reference sequence). This CDR3 is built from 14 residues. DNA of the CDR3: TGTGCCAGCAGCTACACAGGGGGGGGAGAGACCCAGTACTTC. Protein: CASSYTGGGETQYF.

This clonotype turned up a few times. The V and J genes are TRBV5-1 and TRBJ2-3, with D maybe TRBD2 (6 bases). CDR1 and CDR2 from the germline V gene are SGHRS and YFSETQ. V gave up 3 bases and J gave up 0 bases, with 11 bases separating them. The CDR3 runs to 15 residues. In DNA form, the CDR3 reads TGCGCCAGCAGCTCAGGGAGGCCTAGCACAGATACGCAGTATTTT. Residues: CASSSGRPSTDTQYF.

V usage is TRBV12-3 or TRBV12-4 and J usage is TRBJ1-1, with 7 bases identical to TRBD1. The V segment lost 5 bases and the J segment 0 bases; nucleotides outside the gene matches: 12. The CDR3 consists of 17 residues. The CDR3: CASSPQGEVLMNTEAFF. The CDR3 region has the DNA TGTGCCAGCAGTCCGCAGGGGGAGGTACTAATGAACACTGAAGCTTTCTTT.

This clonotype was counted ten times or more. This chain uses TRBV2 with TRBJ2-7, with 7 bases lining up with TRBD1. The CDR3 sequence is 13 residues long. Germline trimming cut 3 bases from V and 7 bases from J; bases unmatched to any gene: 6. The germline CDR1 and CDR2 sequences are SNHLY and FYNNEI. CDR3 in amino acids: CASSDRSRGEQYF. The CDR3 nucleotides read TGTGCCAGCAGTGACAGAAGCAGGGGGGAGCAGTACTTC.

The table lists this clonotype with a few counts. The chain joins TRBV10-1 to TRBJ2-2; 13 bases are shared with TRBD2. The CDR3 extends over 17 amino acids. Germline assignment: CDR1 WNHNN and CDR2 SYGVQD (reference sequence). Losses at the gene ends were 2 bases for V and 2 bases for J; bases not matched to a gene: 2. The CDR3 nucleotides are TGCGCCAGCAGTGAGGGACTAGCGGGGGCTAACACCGGGGAGCTGTTTTTT. Its protein is CASSEGLAGANTGELFF.

This clonotype was observed many times. This chain joins TRBV3-1 and TRBJ2-7; D perhaps matches TRBD2 (5 bases). V was shortened by 3 bases and J by 4 bases, with 13 bases between the two germline ends. The CDR3 totals 14 residues. In germline, CDR1 is LGHDT, CDR2 YNNKEL (reference sequence). As DNA, the CDR3 is TGTGCCAGCAGCCAGTCGGACTCATATTACGAGCAGTACTTC. It yields the protein CASSQSDSYYEQYF.

This clonotype was observed a few times. The genes are TRBV13 and TRBJ2-7; 9 positions agree with TRBD1. The CDR3 is 17 residues long. V was pared by 5 bases and J by 2 bases, with 13 bases of the junction left unmatched. The germline gives CDR1 PRHDT, CDR2 FYEKMQ (reference sequence). CDR3 in amino acids: CASSTFTGTGTPYEQYF. CDR3 DNA sequence: TGTGCCAGCAGCACTTTCACCGGGACAGGGACTCCCTACGAGCAGTACTTC.